One sample yielded the 14 T cell receptor beta chains listed below, sequenced in a study of shared clonotypes between healthy human individuals. The protocol was immunoSEQ multiplex PCR, while the TCRdb copy is restricted to in-frame clones and leaves out a portion. The repertoire holds hundreds of thousands of clones, about 98% seen once, with 0.3% in the top ten. Naive-designated CD8 cells lacked CD45RO, were positively enriched for CCR7, and omitted terminally differentiated effector memory CD45RA+ cells. Sequencing input: naive CD8+ T cells sorted from blood. The receptors here all came from a young man in good health.

This sequence joins TRBV6-4 and TRBJ2-7; D possibly corresponds to TRBD2 (5 bases). Germline V CDR1 and CDR2: MRHNA, SNTAGT. Deletions cut 2 bases from V and 6 bases from J, with 8 bases between. The CDR3 runs to 12 residues. The CDR3 protein is CASSDRGGEQYF. Here the CDR3 DNA reads TGTGCCAGCAGTGACCGGGGTGGCGAGCAGTACTTC.

Only one count was recorded for this clone. Other DNA sequences in this sample translate to the same CDR3. The chain combines TRBV7-9 with TRBJ2-3; no reliable D call. Trimming pared 1 base from V and 6 bases from J, leaving 5 bases between. The CDR3 contains 12 residues. The germline V gene encodes CDR1 SEHNR and CDR2 FQNEAQ (reference sequence). The CDR3 bases are TGTGCCAGCAGCTTAGGATTGGATACGCAGTATTTT. This gives the protein CASSLGLDTQYF.

This chain uses TRBV28 with TRBJ2-7, with 9 bases lining up with TRBD2. The germline V gene encodes CDR1 MDHEN and CDR2 SYDVKM. Trimming cost V 5 bases and J 1 base; bases outside gene matches: 9. The CDR3 length is 16 residues. In nucleotides, the CDR3 is TGTGCCAGCAGTCTTCCGGGACTAGCTTTTTCCTACGAGCAGTACTTC. This encodes CASSLPGLAFSYEQYF.

To note about this clone: Other nucleotide sequences from this sample produce the same CDR3. The J gene is TRBJ1-1, the V gene TRBV7-6, with no clear D. The CDR3 contains 13 residues. V was pared by 2 bases and J by 1 base, with 5 bases between. Per the germline V gene, CDR1 is SGHVS and CDR2 is FNYEAQ. The CDR3: CASSLSANTEAFF. The CDR3 DNA follows: TGTGCCAGCAGCTTAAGTGCGAACACTGAAGCTTTCTTT. The full variable domain, in which reference TRBV7-6 and TRBJ1-1 provide the parts outside the CDR3, is GAGVSQSPRYKVTKRGQDVALRCDPISGHVSLYWYRQALGQGPEFLTYFNYEAQQDKSGLPNDRFSAERPEGSISTLTIQRTEQRDSAMYRCASSLSANTEAFFGQGTRLTVV.

The chain couples TRBV2 to TRBJ1-5; D remains ambiguous. The V gene lost 3 bases and the J gene lost 5 bases, with 14 bases spanning the gap. Germline CDR1 and CDR2: SNHLY and FYNNEI. This CDR3 has 15 residues. CDR3: CASSDHNELHQPQHF. The CDR3 nucleotides read TGTGCCAGCAGTGACCACAATGAACTACATCAGCCCCAGCATTTT. Drawing the rest from reference TRBV2 and TRBJ1-5, the complete variable domain is EPEVTQTPSHQVTQMGQEVILRCVPISNHLYFYWYRQILGQKVEFLVSFYNNEISEKSEIFDDQFSVERPDGSNFTLKIRSTKLEDSAMYFCASSDHNELHQPQHFGDGTRLSIL.

The genes are TRBV7-9 and TRBJ1-2, with TRBD1 matching 7 bases. V lost 3 bases, J lost 2 bases, and 9 bases stayed unmatched. Germline loops: CDR1 SEHNR, CDR2 FQNEAQ (reference sequence). The CDR3 has 16 amino acids. The CDR3 reads CASSFSDRAYNYGYTF. DNA for the CDR3: TGTGCCAGCAGCTTTAGCGACAGGGCTTACAACTATGGCTACACCTTC. Using reference TRBV7-9 and TRBJ1-2 for the parts outside the CDR3, the full variable domain is DTGVSQNPRHKITKRGQNVTFRCDPISEHNRLYWYRQTLGQGPEFLTYFQNEAQLEKSRLLSDRFSAERPKGSFSTLEIQRTEQGDSAMYLCASSFSDRAYNYGYTFGSGTRLTVV.

This chain uses TRBV19 with TRBJ2-5; D might be TRBD2 (6 bases). CDR1 is LNHDA, CDR2 SQIVND, per germline (reference sequence). Trimming shortened V by 8 bases and J by 7 bases, and 17 bases separated the two germline ends. This CDR3 is 13 amino acids long. The CDR3 is CASFGGDLWTQYF. In DNA, the CDR3 is TGTGCCAGTTTCGGGGGTGATCTGTGGACCCAGTACTTC.

V usage is TRBV15 and J usage is TRBJ1-4, with 7 bases that match TRBD1. Germline values: CDR1 LNHNV, CDR2 YYDKDF (reference sequence). V was pared by 7 bases and J by 6 bases, with 8 bases of the junction left unmatched. The CDR3 has 14 amino acids. The CDR3 is CATNIRGIDEKLFF. The CDR3 DNA is TGTGCCACCAATATCAGGGGGATAGATGAAAAACTGTTTTTT.

This chain connects TRBV7-8 to TRBJ2-1, with 12 nucleotides matching TRBD2. From germline, CDR1 is SGHVS and CDR2 FQNEAQ. After removal of 4 bases from V and 7 bases from J, the junction contained 14 bases not matched to a gene. CDR3 length equals 18 residues. The CDR3: CASSSRLAGELSSNEQFF. The CDR3 bases are TGTGCCAGCAGCTCTAGACTAGCGGGAGAGCTATCTTCAAATGAGCAGTTCTTC.

Only one count was recorded for this clone. The chain employs TRBV10-3 and TRBJ2-4; no clear D gene. V was pared by 10 bases and J by 2 bases, with 18 bases between. Germline V gene sequence: CDR1 ENHRY, CDR2 SYGVKD. The length of the CDR3 is 15 residues. The CDR3 coding sequence is TGTGCCACCCAGGACCCTAACTGGTCCAAAAACATTCAGTACTTC. Protein sequence: CATQDPNWSKNIQYF.

The chain uses TRBV7-9 and TRBJ2-7; 10 bases are shared with TRBD2. V shed 2 bases and J 5 bases; nucleotides not matched to a gene: 12. The CDR3 covers 17 residues. Germline V gene data show CDR1 as SEHNR and CDR2 as FQNEAQ (reference sequence). The CDR3 sequence is CASSLLGVTSGTDEQYF. The CDR3 DNA reads as TGTGCCAGCAGCTTATTGGGAGTAACTAGCGGGACGGACGAGCAGTACTTC.

V and J are TRBV5-6 and TRBJ2-5; D is unclear. The germline V and J ends were trimmed by 3 bases and 4 bases, with 10 bases remaining between them. Per germline, CDR1 SGHDT and CDR2 YYEEEE. This CDR3 spans 13 amino acids. The CDR3 DNA is TGTGCCAGCAGCTCTTTATATCCAGAGACCCAGTACTTC. Protein: CASSSLYPETQYF.

The CDR3 nucleotides read TGTGCCAGCAGCTTGCAGGGGGAAGTCTACGAGCAGTACTTC. This gives the protein CASSLQGEVYEQYF. This chain connects TRBV5-6 to TRBJ2-7; TRBD1 matches at 7 bases. V was clipped by 1 base and J by 3 bases; unmatched bases: 4. The CDR3 extends over 14 amino acids. The germline gives CDR1 SGHDT, CDR2 YYEEEE.

The V call is TRBV5-4, the J call TRBJ2-7; 13 bases are a match to TRBD2. This CDR3 spans 15 amino acids. Germline CDR1 is SGHNT and CDR2 is YYREEE (reference sequence). With 2 bases clipped from V and 3 bases from J, the junction kept 2 bases outside the gene matches. CDR3 coding DNA: TGTGCCAGCAGCTTACTAGCGGGAGGGGGCTACGAGCAGTACTTC. Protein sequence: CASSLLAGGGYEQYF.